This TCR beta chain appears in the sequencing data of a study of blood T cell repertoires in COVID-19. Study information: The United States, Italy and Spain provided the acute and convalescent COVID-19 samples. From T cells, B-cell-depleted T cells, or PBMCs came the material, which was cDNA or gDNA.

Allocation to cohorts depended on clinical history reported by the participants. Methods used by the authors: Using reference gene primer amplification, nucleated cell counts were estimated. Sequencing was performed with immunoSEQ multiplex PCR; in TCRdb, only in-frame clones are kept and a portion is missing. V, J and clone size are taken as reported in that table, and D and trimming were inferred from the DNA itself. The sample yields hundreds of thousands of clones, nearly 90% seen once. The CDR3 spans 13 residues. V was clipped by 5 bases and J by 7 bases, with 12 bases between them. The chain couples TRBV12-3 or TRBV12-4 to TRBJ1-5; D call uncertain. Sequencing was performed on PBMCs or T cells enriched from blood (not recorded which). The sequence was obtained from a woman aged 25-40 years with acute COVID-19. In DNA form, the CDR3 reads TGTGCCAGCAGTCTCCACATATCCCAGCCCCAGCATTTT. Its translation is CASSLHISQPQHF.